The next 20 T cell receptor beta chains were all read from a single sample in a study of shared clonotypes between healthy human individuals. Profiling relied on immunoSEQ multiplex PCR, and the TCRdb table lists in-frame clones only, not all of them. The sample records 300,000 or so clones, roughly 70% being singletons. The sequencing sample was made of memory CD4+ T cells sorted from blood. Regarding subset: CD45RA-negative fraction. These TCRs come from a man younger than 40 in good health.

The rearrangement uses TRBV5-1 and TRBJ1-3, with D possibly matching TRBD1 (5 bases). Germline V CDR1 and CDR2: SGHRS, YFSETQ. The CDR3 sequence is 16 residues long. Trimming took 0 bases from V and 2 from J, leaving 12 bases between them. CDR3: CASSLGGRSAGNTIYF. The CDR3, as DNA: TGCGCCAGCAGCTTGGGGGGCCGGTCGGCTGGAAACACCATATATTTT.

This rearrangement joins TRBV5-1 to TRBJ2-5, with TRBD2 as a possible D gene (5 bases). Trimming left V 5 bases short and J 5 bases short, with 7 bases between. The germline V gene has CDR1 SGHRS and CDR2 YFSETQ. CDR3 length: 11 amino acids. The CDR3, as DNA: TGCGCCAGCAGAGGAGGTGAGACCCAGTACTTC. This gives the protein CASRGGETQYF.

In its sample, this clone was seen once. This chain joins TRBV6-1 and TRBJ2-7; no firm D call. Trimming removed 5 bases from V and 2 bases from J, with 7 bases in between. The CDR3 totals 12 residues. Germline CDR1 MNHNS, CDR2 SASEGT. DNA for the CDR3: TGTGCCAGCAGTAATAGACCCTACGAGCAGTACTTC. This encodes CASSNRPYEQYF.

This clone was observed once. The rearrangement links TRBV11-1 to TRBJ2-1; 8 bases line up with TRBD2. V lost 5 bases and J lost 3; bases outside the gene matches: 12. The CDR3 is 17 residues long. The germline CDR1 and CDR2 sequences are SGHAT and FQDESV (reference sequence). CDR3 sequence: CASSAELADNGYNEQFF. CDR3 DNA: TGTGCCAGCAGCGCCGAACTAGCGGACAATGGCTACAATGAGCAGTTCTTC.

This clone occurred a few times. The J gene is TRBJ2-7, the V gene TRBV10-2; D is unresolved. Trimming left V 8 bases short and J 4 bases short, with 12 bases between. The germline V gene has CDR1 WSHSY and CDR2 SAAADI. The CDR3 extends over 12 amino acids. The DNA for the CDR3 is TGCGCCAGCTCCCCTAACGGATACGAGCAGTACTTC. Its translation is CASSPNGYEQYF.

V is TRBV4-2 and J is TRBJ2-6, with 12 positions matching TRBD2. The CDR3 loop spans 19 amino acids. V trimming: 4 bases; J trimming: 4 bases; junction bases outside the gene matches: 11. Germline CDR1 LGHNA, CDR2 YNFKEQ. The CDR3 DNA reads TGTGCCAGCAGCCGGCACGGGACTAGCGGGTTCGGAGGGGCCAACGTCCTGACTTTC. Amino acid sequence: CASSRHGTSGFGGANVLTF.

The J gene is TRBJ2-1, the V gene TRBV14, with 8 bases matching TRBD1. Germline assignment: CDR1 SGHDN and CDR2 FVKESK. V lost 5 bases to trimming and J lost 4 bases; unmatched junction nucleotides: 7. The CDR3 is made up of 15 amino acids. As DNA, the CDR3 is TGTGCCAGCAGCTTTAGCACAGGGGGTTACAATGAGCAGTTCTTC. Protein product: CASSFSTGGYNEQFF.

The count of this clone is one. The J gene is TRBJ2-2, the V gene TRBV19; either TRBD1 or TRBD2 may supply D (5 bases each). Trimming pared 6 bases from V and 4 bases from J, leaving 12 bases between. This CDR3 spans 14 amino acids. Germline-derived CDR1 and CDR2 are LNHDA and SQIVND (reference sequence). The chain's CDR3 is CASRGPGVTGELFF. The DNA of the CDR3 is TGTGCCAGTAGGGGACCGGGCGTCACCGGGGAGCTGTTTTTT.

The chain couples TRBV29-1 to TRBJ1-1; the D is unclear. V dropped 5 bases and J dropped 1 base, with 11 bases sitting between them. The CDR3 length is 13 residues. Germline lookup yields CDR1 SQVTM and CDR2 ANQGSEA. This CDR3 is CSVLAGTNTEAFF. In DNA form, the CDR3 reads TGCAGCGTTTTGGCCGGAACGAACACTGAAGCTTTCTTT. Together with reference TRBV29-1 and TRBJ1-1, the CDR3 gives the full variable domain: SAVISQKPSRDICQRGTSLTIQCQVDSQVTMMFWYRQQPGQSLTLIATANQGSEATYESGFVIDKFPISRPNLTFSTLTVSNMSPEDSSIYLCSVLAGTNTEAFFGQGTRLTVV.

The J gene is TRBJ2-1, the V gene TRBV4-2; unclear D gene. Looked up from germline, CDR1 is LGHNA and CDR2 is YNFKEQ. The CDR3 is 16 amino acids. V lost 0 bases and J lost 6, with 15 bases in between. Written as DNA, the CDR3 is TGTGCCAGCAGCCAAGATCTCCTGGCACCCCTCAATGAGCAGTTCTTC. Its protein product is CASSQDLLAPLNEQFF.

This clone was seen more than once but under ten times. This chain links TRBV11-2 with TRBJ2-1; D gene unclear. The V end lost 2 bases, the J end lost 6 bases, and 5 bases lay between the germline ends. CDR3 length: 12 residues. Germline V lookup: CDR1 SGHAT, CDR2 FQNNGV. The CDR3 sequence is CASSLRFNEQFF. As DNA, the CDR3 is TGTGCCAGCAGCTTAAGGTTCAATGAGCAGTTCTTC.

As regards this clone: Other DNA sequences in the same sample also yield this CDR3. V is TRBV9 and J is TRBJ2-5; D gene unclear. Germline lookup yields CDR1 SGDLS and CDR2 YYNGEE. V gave up 2 bases and J gave up 5 bases, with 10 bases separating them. The CDR3 is made up of 13 amino acids. The CDR3 region is CASSVGVRETQYF. In nucleotides, the CDR3 is TGTGCCAGCAGCGTCGGCGTACGGGAGACCCAGTACTTC. The whole variable domain, filled in from reference TRBV9 and TRBJ2-5, reads DSGVTQTPKHLITATGQRVTLRCSPRSGDLSVYWYQQSLDQGLQFLIQYYNGEERAKGNILERFSAQQFPDLHSELNLSSLELGDSALYFCASSVGVRETQYFGPGTRLLVL.

This clone has just one count. The genes are TRBV11-2 and TRBJ2-7; D is unresolved. The CDR3 length is 13 residues. V dropped 5 bases and J dropped 5 bases, with 13 bases sitting between them. Germline CDR1 and CDR2: SGHAT and FQNNGV. The CDR3 here is CASSEFWRHEQYF. CDR3 coding DNA: TGTGCCAGCAGCGAGTTTTGGCGTCACGAGCAGTACTTC.

The V gene is TRBV5-1, the J gene TRBJ1-2; 8 nucleotides match TRBD1. V gave up 3 bases and J gave up 7 bases; unmatched junction bases: 5. The CDR3 has 13 amino acids. Looked up from germline, CDR1 is SGHRS and CDR2 is YFSETQ. CDR3: CASSSETGGGYTF. CDR3 in DNA: TGCGCCAGCAGCTCTGAAACAGGGGGTGGCTACACCTTC. Filled out from reference TRBV5-1 and TRBJ1-2, the complete variable domain reads KAGVTQTPRYLIKTRGQQVTLSCSPISGHRSVSWYQQTPGQGLQFLFEYFSETQRNKGNFPGRFSGRQFSNSRSEMNVSTLELGDSALYLCASSSETGGGYTFGSGTRLTVV.

In the case of this clone: Given a much more abundant clone one base away, this may be a read error. This sequence joins TRBV6-5 and TRBJ2-3; D unresolved. V lost 6 bases to trimming and J lost 5 bases, with 6 bases between them. There are 11 residues in the CDR3. Looked up from germline, CDR1 is MNHEY and CDR2 is SVGAGI. CDR3 region: CASRIGDTQYF. CDR3 DNA: TGTGCCAGCAGGATAGGAGATACGCAGTATTTT.

This clone was observed once. The chain couples TRBV29-1 to TRBJ2-7; D possibly uses TRBD1 or TRBD2 (8 bases each). This CDR3 is built from 14 residues. The germline gives CDR1 SQVTM, CDR2 ANQGSEA. The germline V and J ends were trimmed by 4 bases and 6 bases, with 19 bases remaining between them. The CDR3 DNA is TGCAGCGTTGCCGGGGGGGACAGGTTTGGCGAGCAGTACTTC. Its translation: CSVAGGDRFGEQYF.

The chain couples TRBV10-3 to TRBJ2-7; a possible D gene is TRBD2 (6 bases). Trimming stripped 3 bases from V and 1 base from J, with 7 bases between. The length of the CDR3 is 13 residues. Germline assignment: CDR1 ENHRY and CDR2 SYGVKD. The DNA for the CDR3 is TGTGCCATCAGTGACGGGGGTTCCTACGAGCAGTACTTC. Its protein is CAISDGGSYEQYF.

This clone was counted a few times. J is TRBJ1-2 and V is TRBV2; weak D call: TRBD1 (5 bases). Trimming took 8 bases from V and 8 from J, leaving 12 bases between them. The CDR3 length is 11 residues. Germline assignment: CDR1 SNHLY and CDR2 FYNNEI. The CDR3: CASGGIRGYTF. As DNA, the CDR3 is TGTGCCAGCGGGGGGATTCGCGGCTACACCTTC.

This clone has just one count. The J gene is TRBJ2-7, the V gene TRBV2; unclear D gene. The V and J ends lost 3 bases and 5 bases respectively, with 11 bases between them. Germline CDR1 is SNHLY and CDR2 is FYNNEI. This CDR3 region has 13 residues. The CDR3 loop reads CASSDEFSHEQYF. CDR3 DNA sequence: TGTGCCAGCAGTGATGAGTTTTCCCACGAGCAGTACTTC.

The chain links TRBV5-6 to TRBJ1-1; D unclear. V gave up 2 bases and J gave up 8 bases, with 7 bases separating them. The germline CDR1 and CDR2 sequences are SGHDT and YYEEEE. CDR3 length: 11 amino acids. DNA for the CDR3: TGTGCCAGCAGCTTTGGGTCCGAAGCTTTCTTT. Protein: CASSFGSEAFF.